This T cell receptor beta chain comes out of a study of blood T cell repertoires in COVID-19. Trimming removed 7 bases from V and 3 bases from J; junction bases left unmatched: 4. Germline CDR1 reads LNHDA; CDR2 reads SQIVND (reference sequence). This CDR3 has 13 residues. The data were produced by immunoSEQ multiplex PCR, yet TCRdb's version contains in-frame clones alone and is incomplete. The profile shows about 220,000 clones, around 82% of them singletons. The specimen was peripheral blood. This receptor was taken from a woman under 40 who had recovered from COVID-19. The gene calls are TRBV19 and TRBJ2-3; 7 bases map to TRBD2. The CDR3 here is CASNLAATDTQYF. The CDR3 nucleotides are TGTGCCAGTAACCTAGCGGCAACAGATACGCAGTATTTT.